This T cell receptor (beta chain) was documented in a study of shared clonotypes between healthy human individuals. Methods used by the authors: Filtering differed for immunoSEQ, which gave only junction sequences without quality scores. TCRdb keeps only in-frame clones here, not all; method: immunoSEQ multiplex PCR. Clone size and V and J calls were adopted from that table, with D and trimming inferred from the DNA. Of approximately 2.4 million clones listed, under 97% are singletons. The V gene's germline CDR1 is ENHRY and CDR2 SYGVKD. The CDR3 is 14 residues long. The V gene lost 0 bases and the J gene lost 6 bases, with 12 bases spanning the gap.

The receptor comes from a man aged 18 to 30 in good health. The sample consisted of naive CD4+ T cells sorted from blood. Indicated subset: CD45RA+ positively selected. This chain joins TRBV10-3 and TRBJ2-7; D is unresolved. The CDR3 region is CAISESALVSEQYF. The CDR3 coding sequence is TGTGCCATCAGTGAGTCCGCCCTGGTGTCCGAGCAGTACTTC.